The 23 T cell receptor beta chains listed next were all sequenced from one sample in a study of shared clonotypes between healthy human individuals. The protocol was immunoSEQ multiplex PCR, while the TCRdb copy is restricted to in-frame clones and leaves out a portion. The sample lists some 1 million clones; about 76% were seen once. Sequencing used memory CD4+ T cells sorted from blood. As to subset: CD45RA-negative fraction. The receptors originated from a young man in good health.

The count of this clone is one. The CDR3 bases are TGTGCCAGCAAGGTCAGGGAGAGGTTAGGGGCCAACGTCCTGACTTTC. Encoded protein: CASKVRERLGANVLTF. This chain connects TRBV2 to TRBJ2-6; D is tentatively TRBD1 or TRBD2 (5 bases each). V was pared by 7 bases and J by 4 bases, with 17 bases between. CDR1 is SNHLY, CDR2 FYNNEI, per germline. CDR3 size: 16 residues.

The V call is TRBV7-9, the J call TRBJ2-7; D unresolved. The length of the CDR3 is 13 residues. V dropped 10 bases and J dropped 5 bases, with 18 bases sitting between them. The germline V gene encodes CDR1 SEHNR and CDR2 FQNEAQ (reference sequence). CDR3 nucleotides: TGTGCCAAACCGGGCCTACAGACACACGAGCAGTACTTC. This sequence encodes CAKPGLQTHEQYF.

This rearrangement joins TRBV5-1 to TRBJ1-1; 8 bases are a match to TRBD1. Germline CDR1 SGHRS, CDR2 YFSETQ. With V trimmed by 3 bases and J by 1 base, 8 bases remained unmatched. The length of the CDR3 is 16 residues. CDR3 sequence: CASSSPPGTGNTEAFF. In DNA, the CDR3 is TGCGCCAGCAGCTCCCCCCCCGGGACAGGGAACACTGAAGCTTTCTTT.

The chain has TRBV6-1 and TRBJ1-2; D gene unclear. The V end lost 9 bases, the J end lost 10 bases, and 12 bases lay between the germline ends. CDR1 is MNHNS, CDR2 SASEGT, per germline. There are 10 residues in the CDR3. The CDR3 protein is CASTGTSYTF. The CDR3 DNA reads TGTGCCAGTACTGGTACCTCCTACACCTTC.

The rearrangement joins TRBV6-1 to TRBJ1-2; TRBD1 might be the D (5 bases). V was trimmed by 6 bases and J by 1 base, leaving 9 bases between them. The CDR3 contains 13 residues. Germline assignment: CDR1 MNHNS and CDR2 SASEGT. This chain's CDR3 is CASRATDNYGYTF. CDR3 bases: TGTGCCAGCAGAGCGACAGATAACTATGGCTACACCTTC.

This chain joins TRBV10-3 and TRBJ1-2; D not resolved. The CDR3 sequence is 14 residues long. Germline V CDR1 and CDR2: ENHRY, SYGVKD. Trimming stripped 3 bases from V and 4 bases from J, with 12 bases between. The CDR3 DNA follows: TGTGCCATCAGTGACGTAGGGCAGGTCTATGGCTACACCTTC. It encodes CAISDVGQVYGYTF.

CDR3: CASSAERPRPQSTEAFF. CDR3 nucleotide sequence: TGTGCCAGCAGTGCCGAAAGACCCCGTCCACAAAGCACTGAAGCTTTCTTT. The J gene is TRBJ1-1, the V gene TRBV6-1; D is uncertain. The ends were cut back, 4 bases at V and 4 bases at J, with 22 bases in the middle. The CDR3 has 17 amino acids. In germline, CDR1 is MNHNS, CDR2 SASEGT.

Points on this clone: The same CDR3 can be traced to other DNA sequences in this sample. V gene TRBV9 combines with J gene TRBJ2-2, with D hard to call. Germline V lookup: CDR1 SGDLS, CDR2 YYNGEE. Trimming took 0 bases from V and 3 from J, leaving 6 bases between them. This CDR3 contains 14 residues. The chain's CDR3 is CASSVGQYTGELFF. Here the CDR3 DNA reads TGTGCCAGCAGCGTAGGCCAGTACACCGGGGAGCTGTTTTTT.

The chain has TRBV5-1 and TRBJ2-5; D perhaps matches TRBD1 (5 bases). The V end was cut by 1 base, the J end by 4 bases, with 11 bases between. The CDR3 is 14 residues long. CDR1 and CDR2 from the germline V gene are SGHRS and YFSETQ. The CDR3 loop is CASSLYQGSETQYF. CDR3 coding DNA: TGCGCCAGCAGCTTGTACCAGGGATCAGAGACCCAGTACTTC.

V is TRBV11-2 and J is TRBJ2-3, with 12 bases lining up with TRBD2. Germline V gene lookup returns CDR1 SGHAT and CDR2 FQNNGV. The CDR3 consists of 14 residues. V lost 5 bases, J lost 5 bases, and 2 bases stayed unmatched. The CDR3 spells CASSPGLAGDTQYF. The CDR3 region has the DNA TGTGCCAGCAGCCCGGGACTAGCGGGAGATACGCAGTATTTT.

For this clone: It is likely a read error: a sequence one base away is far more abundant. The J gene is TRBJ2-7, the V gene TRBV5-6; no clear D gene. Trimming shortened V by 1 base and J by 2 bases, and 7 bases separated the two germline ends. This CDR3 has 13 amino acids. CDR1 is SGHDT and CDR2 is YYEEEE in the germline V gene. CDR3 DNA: TGTGCCAGCAGCTTGACCAACACCTACGAGCAGTACTTC. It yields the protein CASSLTNTYEQYF.

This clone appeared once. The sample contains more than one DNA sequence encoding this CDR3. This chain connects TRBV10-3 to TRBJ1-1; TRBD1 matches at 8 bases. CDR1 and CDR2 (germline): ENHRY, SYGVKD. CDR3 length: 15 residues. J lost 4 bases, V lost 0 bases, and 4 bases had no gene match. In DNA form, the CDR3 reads TGTGCCATCAGTGAGTCCCAGGGGGCGGGCACTGAAGCTTTCTTT. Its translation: CAISESQGAGTEAFF.

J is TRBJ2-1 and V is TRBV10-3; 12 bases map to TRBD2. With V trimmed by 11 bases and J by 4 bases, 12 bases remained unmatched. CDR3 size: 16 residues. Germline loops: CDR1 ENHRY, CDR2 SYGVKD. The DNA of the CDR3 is TGTGCCGCGACTAGCGGGAGAAGAAGTGGTTACAATGAGCAGTTCTTC. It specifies CAATSGRRSGYNEQFF.

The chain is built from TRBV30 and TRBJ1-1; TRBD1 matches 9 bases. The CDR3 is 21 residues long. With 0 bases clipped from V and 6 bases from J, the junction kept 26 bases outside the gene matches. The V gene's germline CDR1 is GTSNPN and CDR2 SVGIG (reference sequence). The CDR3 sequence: CAWSVTGTFFWGGQGMAEAFF. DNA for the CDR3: TGTGCCTGGAGTGTAACGGGCACTTTCTTCTGGGGGGGACAGGGAATGGCTGAAGCTTTCTTT.

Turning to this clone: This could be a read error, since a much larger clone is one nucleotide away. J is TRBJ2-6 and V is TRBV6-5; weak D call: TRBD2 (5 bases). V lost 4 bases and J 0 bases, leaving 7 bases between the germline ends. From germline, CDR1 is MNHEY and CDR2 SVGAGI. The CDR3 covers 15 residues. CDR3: CASSSEGSGANVLTF. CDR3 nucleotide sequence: TGTGCCAGCAGTTCCGAGGGCTCTGGGGCCAACGTCCTGACTTTC.

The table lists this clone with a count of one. The CDR3: CASSDQAGGVNEQFF. The CDR3 DNA follows: TGTGCCAGCAGTGACCAGGCAGGGGGTGTAAATGAGCAGTTCTTC. The chain has TRBV6-4 and TRBJ2-1; TRBD1 aligns across 7 bases. Germline values: CDR1 MRHNA, CDR2 SNTAGT. J lost 7 bases, V lost 2 bases, and 8 bases had no gene match. The CDR3 is 15 residues long.

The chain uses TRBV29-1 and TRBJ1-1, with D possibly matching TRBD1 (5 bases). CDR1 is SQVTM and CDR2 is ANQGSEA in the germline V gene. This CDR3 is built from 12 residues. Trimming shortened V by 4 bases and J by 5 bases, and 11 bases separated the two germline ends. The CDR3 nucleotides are TGCAGCGTTGCCGGGGGAAAAACTGAAGCTTTCTTT. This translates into CSVAGGKTEAFF.

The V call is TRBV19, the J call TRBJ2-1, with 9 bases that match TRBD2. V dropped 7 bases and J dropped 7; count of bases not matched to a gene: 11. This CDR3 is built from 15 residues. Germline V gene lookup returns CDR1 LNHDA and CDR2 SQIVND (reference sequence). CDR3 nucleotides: TGTGCCAGTACTAAATTGGGGACTAGCAGTAATGAGCAGTTCTTC. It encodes CASTKLGTSSNEQFF.

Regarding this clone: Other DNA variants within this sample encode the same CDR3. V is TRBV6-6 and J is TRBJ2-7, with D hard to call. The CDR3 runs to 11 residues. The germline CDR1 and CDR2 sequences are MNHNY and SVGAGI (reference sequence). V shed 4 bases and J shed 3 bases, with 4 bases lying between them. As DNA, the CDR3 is TGTGCCAGCAGTTCTCTCTACGAGCAGTACTTC. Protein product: CASSSLYEQYF.

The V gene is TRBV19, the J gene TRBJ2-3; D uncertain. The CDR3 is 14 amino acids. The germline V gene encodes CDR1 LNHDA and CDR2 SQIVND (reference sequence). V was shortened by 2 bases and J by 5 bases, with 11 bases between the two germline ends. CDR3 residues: CASSIKLGVDTQYF. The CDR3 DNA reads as TGTGCCAGTAGTATAAAGTTAGGCGTAGATACGCAGTATTTT.

The CDR3 DNA sequence: TGTGCCAGCTCACCCTCGACTGGGGATAATAGCAATCAGCCCCAGCATTTT. It encodes CASSPSTGDNSNQPQHF. The chain uses TRBV18 and TRBJ1-5; D not resolved. CDR1 and CDR2 (germline): KGHSH, LQKENI. V was trimmed by 3 bases and J by 0 bases, leaving 15 bases between them. The CDR3 consists of 17 residues.

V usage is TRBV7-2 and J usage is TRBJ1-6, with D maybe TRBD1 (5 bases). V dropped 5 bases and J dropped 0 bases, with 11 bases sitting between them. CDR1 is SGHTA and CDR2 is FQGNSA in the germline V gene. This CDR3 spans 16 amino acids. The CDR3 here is CASSPQGGSYNSPLHF. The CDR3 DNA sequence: TGTGCCAGCAGCCCCCAGGGAGGCTCCTATAATTCACCCCTCCACTTT.

DNA of the CDR3: TGTGCCAGCAGCCGAGATTCGGGATTAAGCACCGGGGAGCTGTTTTTT. Protein sequence: CASSRDSGLSTGELFF. V gene TRBV7-9 combines with J gene TRBJ2-2, with D tentatively TRBD2 (5 bases). Looked up from germline, CDR1 is SEHNR and CDR2 is FQNEAQ (reference sequence). CDR3 length equals 16 residues. With 5 bases removed from V and 4 bases from J, the gap between germline ends came to 17 bases.